This T cell receptor (beta chain) was captured in a study of regulatory T cells in long-lasting Graves disease. Study context: The study enrolled newly diagnosed Graves' patients on antithyroid drugs under 3 months.

This clonotype was observed at least ten times. Its antigen is as yet unknown. This CDR3 comprises 14 residues. Trimming left V 6 bases short and J 3 bases short, with 14 bases between. General observations from the study: Patients whose Graves' disease persisted exhibited lower TCR diversity than those newly diagnosed. Peripheral blood was the sole material, not thyroid tissue.

Documented time point: newly diagnosed GD, antithyroid drugs for less than 3 months. RNA extracted from PBMCs served as the sequencing template. Peripheral blood, about 10 milliliters per patient, was collected in EDTA tubes. Building the TCR beta libraries relied on iRepertoire HTBI primers, and CDR3 regions underwent Arm-PCR. Each CDR3 protein is one row after TCRdb ran MiXCR on the multiplex PCR reads. This repertoire shows approximately 310,000 distinct CDR3 sequences, roughly 18% found once; its top ten account for 38%. The chain uses TRBV12-3 or TRBV12-4 and TRBJ1-2; no firm D call. The receptor was derived from a female donor with Graves disease. This specimen consisted of peripheral blood mononuclear cells (PBMCs), obtained at new diagnosis, from a patient treated with antithyroid drugs. In DNA form, the CDR3 reads TGTGCCAGCAGAAAATCGATTCTCCACTATGGCTACACCTTC. Protein product: CASRKSILHYGYTF.